This TCR beta chain comes out of a study of beta chain features in type 1 diabetes. Study summary: Patients and healthy donors were similar in age, gender and cell yields. Study-level points and caveats: Whatever favoring of shorter templates PCR might show would apply equally to patients and controls. All four CD4+ subsets from Type 1 diabetes patients carried moderately but significantly shorter TCRB CDR3s. VDJ junctions sequenced from type 1 diabetes patients showed fewer insertions and more deletions.

As every portion of the isolated RNA was reverse transcribed, the sequencing read expressed TCRB transcripts. The protocol was immunoSEQ multiplex PCR, while the TCRdb copy is restricted to in-frame clones and leaves out a portion. The sample has about 900,000 clones; roughly 15% are singletons. This clone was observed a handful of times. Its antigen is unknown. The CDR3 runs 16 residues. The germline CDR1 and CDR2 sequences are SGHAT and FQNNGV. Trimming removed 5 bases at V and 4 bases at J, with 19 bases between. Sequencing used naive CD4+ T cells from blood. The clonotype was recovered from a woman between 18 and 30 years old in good health. The chain has TRBV11-2 and TRBJ2-3; weak D call: TRBD2 (6 bases). The CDR3 is CASSPRSIGGADTQYF. The CDR3 DNA reads as TGTGCCAGCAGCCCCAGGTCTATCGGCGGGGCAGATACGCAGTATTTT.